This is a list of T cell receptor beta chains from one sample in a study of cytomegalovirus exposure and HLA in healthy donors. TCRdb's copy holds only in-frame clones and misses some; the assay was immunoSEQ multiplex PCR. The data contain roughly 150,000 clones, approximately 80% of them singletons. Sequencing was performed on PBMCs. The source of these receptors is a man younger than 35 in good health and CMV-seropositive. Each CDR3 is given without its conserved first and last residue. D genes are given only for firm matches.

CDR3	D	V
ASSATAYEQY	.	TRBV7-9
ASSLDIAGASSYEQY	TRBD2	TRBV11-3
ASSPTGGWSNEQF	TRBD1	TRBV7-8
ASRQIEAF	.	TRBV2
ASRASFGGYTGELF	.	TRBV28
ASSHDYRGDIYGYT	TRBD1	TRBV18
ASSQVARPGEQY	.	TRBV4-2
ASSLSGKSSYGYT	.	TRBV5-6
ASSFRRASGSSKETQY	TRBD2	TRBV28
SALTGNTEAF	.	TRBV29-1
ASSSTSGVYNEQF	TRBD2	TRBV28
ASRESGGAFNEQF	.	TRBV2
ASSLRDRYTEAF	TRBD1	TRBV13
ASSLQVLASTYEQY	TRBD2	TRBV5-5
ATRLAGIFSYEQY	TRBD2	TRBV10-3
ASSLRALWGETGELF	.	TRBV9
ASSRDKLYEQY	.	TRBV27
SVEGQVGGIQY	.	TRBV29-1
ASSGRDRGLDTQY	TRBD1	TRBV6-1
ASSPTGGIQNEQF	TRBD2	TRBV27
ASSLRGVRYGYT	.	TRBV5-6
ASSISGGKETQY	.	TRBV19
ASSLKFSLAVNEQF	.	TRBV11-3
ASSETGVGNTIY	TRBD1	TRBV7-8
ASETTGDEQF	.	TRBV11-2
ASSLEAGMAF	.	TRBV5-1
ASSYDGGLNTEAF	.	TRBV27
ASSRPGEYYGYT	.	TRBV14
ASSSPARRRTEAF	.	TRBV27
SALRGASTDTQY	.	TRBV29-1
SVEPPLSGGYT	.	TRBV29-1
ASYGQGNYGYT	TRBD1	TRBV5-1
ASSPGQERSYEQY	TRBD1	TRBV7-6
ASSYSGEGPNYGYT	.	TRBV6-5
ASSLTGAVEKLF	TRBD1	TRBV7-9
ASSIRTGGDEQY	TRBD1	TRBV7-6
ASSPGLDATDTQY	.	TRBV2
ASSPTEGVVNEQF	.	TRBV10-1
AWQDSYEQY	.	TRBV30
ASSSGTGTYEQY	TRBD1	TRBV5-4
ASSPEETGVQETQY	.	TRBV4-1
ASRLQGAGGTEAF	TRBD1	TRBV4-1
ASSEWTGSYNEQF	.	TRBV5-1
ASSLFDSRSGYT	.	TRBV5-1
ASSIASNQPQH	.	TRBV19
ASSEALFGDRDGEKLF	TRBD1	TRBV6-1
ASSELEETQY	.	TRBV10-1
ASSAPGLCFYTIY	.	TRBV10-2
ASSIDPPGLAETTDTQY	TRBD2	TRBV19
ASSPEGQGADTQY	.	TRBV5-1
ASRETGYGYT	TRBD1	TRBV28